What follows is one T cell receptor (beta chain) and its context. As yet, its antigen is unknown. This sample stems from a study of cytomegalovirus exposure and HLA in healthy donors. Study-wide findings and caveats: In an earlier analysis, about 87% or about 30%: the productive usage of most TCR beta V segments.

This PCR relied on a set of 60 Vbeta primers and 13 Jbeta primers. Profiled with immunoSEQ multiplex PCR; TCRdb holds only in-frame clones, not every one. The sample records more than 150,000 clones, around 80% being singletons. Germline CDR1 and CDR2: MGHRA and YSYEKL. This CDR3 has 15 residues. V trimming: 2 bases; J trimming: 8 bases; junction bases outside the gene matches: 7. Sequencing input: PBMCs. The chain combines TRBV4-1 with TRBJ2-4; TRBD2 aligns across 9 bases. The source is a man in his forties or fifties in good health and CMV-seropositive. In DNA, the CDR3 is TGCGCCAGCAGCCAATCGGGTAGCGGGGGTTACATTCAGTACTTC. Encoded protein: CASSQSGSGGYIQYF.